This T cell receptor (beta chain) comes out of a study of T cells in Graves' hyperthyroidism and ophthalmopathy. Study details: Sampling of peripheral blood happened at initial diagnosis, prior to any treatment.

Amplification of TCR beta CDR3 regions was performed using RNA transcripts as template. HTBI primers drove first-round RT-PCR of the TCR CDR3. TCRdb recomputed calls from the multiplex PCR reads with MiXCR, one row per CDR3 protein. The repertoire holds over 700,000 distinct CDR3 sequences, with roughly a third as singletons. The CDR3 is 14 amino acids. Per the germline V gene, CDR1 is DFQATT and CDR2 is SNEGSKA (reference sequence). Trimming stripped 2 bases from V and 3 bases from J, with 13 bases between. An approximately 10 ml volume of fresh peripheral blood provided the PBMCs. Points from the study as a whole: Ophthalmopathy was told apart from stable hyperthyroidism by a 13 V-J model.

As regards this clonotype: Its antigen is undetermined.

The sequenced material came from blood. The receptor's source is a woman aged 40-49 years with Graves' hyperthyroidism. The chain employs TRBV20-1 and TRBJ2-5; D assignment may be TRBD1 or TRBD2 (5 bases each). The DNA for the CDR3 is TGCAGTGCTAGACGGCGAGAGGGGAAAGAGACCCAGTACTTC. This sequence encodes CSARRREGKETQYF.